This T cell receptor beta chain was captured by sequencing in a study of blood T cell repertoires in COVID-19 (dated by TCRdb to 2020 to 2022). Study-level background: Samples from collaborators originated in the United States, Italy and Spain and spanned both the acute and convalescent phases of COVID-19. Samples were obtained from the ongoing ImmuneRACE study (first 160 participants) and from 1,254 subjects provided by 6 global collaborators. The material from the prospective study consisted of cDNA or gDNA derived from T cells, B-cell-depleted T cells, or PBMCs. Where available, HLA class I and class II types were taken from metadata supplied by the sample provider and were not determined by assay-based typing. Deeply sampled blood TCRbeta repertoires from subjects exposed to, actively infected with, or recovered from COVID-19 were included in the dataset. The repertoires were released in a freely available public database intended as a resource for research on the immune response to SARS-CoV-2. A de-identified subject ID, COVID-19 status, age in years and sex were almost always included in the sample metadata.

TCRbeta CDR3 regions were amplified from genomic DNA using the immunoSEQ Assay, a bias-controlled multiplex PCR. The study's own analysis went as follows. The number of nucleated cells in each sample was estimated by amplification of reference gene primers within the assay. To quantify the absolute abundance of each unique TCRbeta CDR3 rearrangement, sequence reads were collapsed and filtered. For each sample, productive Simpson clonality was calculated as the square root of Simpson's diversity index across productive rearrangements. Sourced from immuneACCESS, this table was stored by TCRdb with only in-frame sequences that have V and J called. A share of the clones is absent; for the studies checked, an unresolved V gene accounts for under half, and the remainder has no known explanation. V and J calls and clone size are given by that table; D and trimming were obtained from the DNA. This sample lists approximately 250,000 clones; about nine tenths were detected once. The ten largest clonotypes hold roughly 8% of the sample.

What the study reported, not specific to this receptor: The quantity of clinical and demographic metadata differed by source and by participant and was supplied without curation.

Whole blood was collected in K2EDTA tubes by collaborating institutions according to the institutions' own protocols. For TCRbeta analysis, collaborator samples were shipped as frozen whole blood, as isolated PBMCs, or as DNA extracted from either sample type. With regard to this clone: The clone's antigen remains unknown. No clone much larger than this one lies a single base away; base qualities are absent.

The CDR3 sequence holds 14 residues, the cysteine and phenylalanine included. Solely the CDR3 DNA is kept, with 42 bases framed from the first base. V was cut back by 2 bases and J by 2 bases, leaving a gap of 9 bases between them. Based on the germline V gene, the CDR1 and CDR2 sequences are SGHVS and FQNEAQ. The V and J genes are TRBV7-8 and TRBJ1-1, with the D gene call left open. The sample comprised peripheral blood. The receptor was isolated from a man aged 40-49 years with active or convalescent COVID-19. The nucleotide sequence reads TGTGCCAGCAGCTTAAAAGAGGTTAACACTGAAGCTTTCTTT. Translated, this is CASSLKEVNTEAFF.